The entry that follows covers one T cell receptor beta chain sequence. The record originates from a study of shared T cell receptors in the human thymus. Only in-frame clones appear in the TCRdb table, and some are missing; sequencing was by immunoSEQ multiplex PCR. The sample lists around 67,000 clones, 90% to 95% seen once, with about 0.033% in the top ten. The germline V gene encodes CDR1 LGHNA and CDR2 YSLEER. The V gene end was trimmed by 0 bases and the J gene end by 4 bases; junction bases not matched to a gene: 6. The CDR3 is 16 amino acids. The receptor comes from a human donor. The J gene is TRBJ2-1, the V gene TRBV4-3, with 7 bases matching TRBD2. The sequencing sample was made of thymocytes. The CDR3 DNA is TGCGCCAGCAGCCAAGACCTCTGGCGGGAGTACAATGAGCAGTTCTTC. It specifies CASSQDLWREYNEQFF.